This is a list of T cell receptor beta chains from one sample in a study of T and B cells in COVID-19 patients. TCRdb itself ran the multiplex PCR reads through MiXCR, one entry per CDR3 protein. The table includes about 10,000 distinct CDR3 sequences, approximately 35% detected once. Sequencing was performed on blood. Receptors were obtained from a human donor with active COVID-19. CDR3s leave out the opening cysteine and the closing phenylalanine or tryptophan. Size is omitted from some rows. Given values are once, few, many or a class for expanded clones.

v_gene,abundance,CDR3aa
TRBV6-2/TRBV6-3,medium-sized,ASSYWGDTQY
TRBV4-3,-,ASSQDLPVGDFQETQY
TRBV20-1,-,SARYRDRDTGELF
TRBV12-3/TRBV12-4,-,ASSPGPFEAF
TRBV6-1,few,ASSLEAGGGGYGYT
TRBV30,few,AWSAPRSGSGNTIY
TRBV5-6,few,ASKKRTGPNQPQH
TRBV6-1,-,ASRSTGLSGANVLT
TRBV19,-,ASRATGDQPQH
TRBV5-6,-,ASSRTRGKTGELF
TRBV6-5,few,ASSEDTALNNEQF
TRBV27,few,AILKAPGQQEKLF
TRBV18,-,ASSRDRELSPLH
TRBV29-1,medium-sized,SVEAVDSSSYEQY
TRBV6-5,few,ASSYSGRNYGYT
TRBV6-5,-,ASSYSGPSSGNTIY
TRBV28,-,ASSLLQGAWGYT
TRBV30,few,AWSRILDQPQH
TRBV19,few,ASRLSGRNQPQH
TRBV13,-,ASSFPDRGRHEQY
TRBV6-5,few,ASIPRGGFGYT
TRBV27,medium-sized,ASSFRQFSNQPQH
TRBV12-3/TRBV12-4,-,ASRTGDESGKLF
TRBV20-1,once,SARGARGTPYEQY